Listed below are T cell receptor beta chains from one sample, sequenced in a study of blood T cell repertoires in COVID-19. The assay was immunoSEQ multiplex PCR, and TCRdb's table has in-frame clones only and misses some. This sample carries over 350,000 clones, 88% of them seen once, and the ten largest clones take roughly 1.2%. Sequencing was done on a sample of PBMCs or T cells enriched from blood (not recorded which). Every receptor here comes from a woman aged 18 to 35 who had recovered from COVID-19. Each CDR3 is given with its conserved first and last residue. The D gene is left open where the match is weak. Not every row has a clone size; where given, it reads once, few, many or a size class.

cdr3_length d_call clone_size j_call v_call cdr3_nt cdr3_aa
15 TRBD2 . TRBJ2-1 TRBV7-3 TGTGCCAGCAGTCGTAGCGGGGGGGCCAAGAATGAGCAGTTCTTC CASSRSGGAKNEQFF
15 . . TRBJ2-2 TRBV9 TGTGCCAGCAGCGTCACCCGGGGGGCCACCGGGGAGCTGTTTTTT CASSVTRGATGELFF
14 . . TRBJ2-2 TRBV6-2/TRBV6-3 TGTGCCAGCAGTTACAGGGCAGGGCCTGGGGAGCTGTTTTTT CASSYRAGPGELFF
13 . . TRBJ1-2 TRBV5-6 TGTGCCAGCAGCACCGAAGGGGTCTATGGCTACACCTTC CASSTEGVYGYTF
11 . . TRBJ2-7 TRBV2 TGTGCCACAACTTATGAGAACGAGCAGTACTTC CATTYENEQYF
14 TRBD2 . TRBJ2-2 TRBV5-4 TGTGCCAGCAGCTTCGGGGGGAGGACCGGGGAGCTGTTTTTT CASSFGGRTGELFF
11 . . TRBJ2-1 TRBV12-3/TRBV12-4 TGTGCCAGCAGTTTAGGTAGTGAGCAGTTCTTC CASSLGSEQFF
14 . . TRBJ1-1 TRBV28 TGTGCCAGCAGTTTTGACAGCATGAACACTGAAGCTTTCTTT CASSFDSMNTEAFF
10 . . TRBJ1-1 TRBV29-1 TGCAGCGTGGCGAACACTGAAGCTTTCTTT CSVANTEAFF
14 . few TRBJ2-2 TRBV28 TGTGCCAGCAGTTTATTACAGAACACCGGGGAGCTGTTTTTT CASSLLQNTGELFF
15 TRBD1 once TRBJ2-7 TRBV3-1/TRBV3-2 TGTGCCAGCAGCCAAGGCTACAGGGGTTCCTACGAGCAGTACTTC CASSQGYRGSYEQYF
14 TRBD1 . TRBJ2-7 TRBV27 TGTGCCAGCAGGATGGACAGGGAAGGATGGGAGCAGTACTTC CASRMDREGWEQYF
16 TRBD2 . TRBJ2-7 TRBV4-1 TGCGCCAGCAGACGAGGGACTAGCGGGTCTCCCTACGAGCAGTACTTC CASRRGTSGSPYEQYF
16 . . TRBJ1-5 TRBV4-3 TGCGCCAGCAGCCAAGATATCGCAGGGGTCGGGCAGCCCCAGCATTTT CASSQDIAGVGQPQHF
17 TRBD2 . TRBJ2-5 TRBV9 TGTGCCAGCAGCGTAACCAGCGGGGGGATGTACCAAGAGACCCAGTACTTC CASSVTSGGMYQETQYF
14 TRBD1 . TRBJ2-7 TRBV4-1 TGCGCCAGCAGTGCAGGGGGAGCCGGAAACGAGCAGTACTTC CASSAGGAGNEQYF
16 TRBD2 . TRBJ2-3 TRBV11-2 TGTGCCAGCAGCTTAGCGGGAGGGCCAAGCACAGATACGCAGTATTTT CASSLAGGPSTDTQYF
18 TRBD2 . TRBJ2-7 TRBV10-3 TGTGCCATCAGTAGAGCGTGGACTAGCGGGGATCATAGGAACGAGCAGTACTTC CAISRAWTSGDHRNEQYF
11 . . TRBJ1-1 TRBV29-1 TGCAGCGTTGAAGGGGCTACTGAAGCTTTCTTT CSVEGATEAFF
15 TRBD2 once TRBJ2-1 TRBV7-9 TGTGCCAGCAGCTATGAGCGGGGGGTTTACAATGAGCAGTTCTTC CASSYERGVYNEQFF
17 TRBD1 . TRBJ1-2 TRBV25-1 TGTGCCAGCGTTAATTCGGGCCCAGGGGGCGGAATCTATGGCTACACCTTC CASVNSGPGGGIYGYTF
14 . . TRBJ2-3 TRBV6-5 TGTGCCAGCAGTTACGATGCAGGCACAGATACGCAGTATTTT CASSYDAGTDTQYF
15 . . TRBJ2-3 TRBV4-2 TGTGCCAGCAGCCAAGATGGCCTCCGCACAGATACGCAGTATTTT CASSQDGLRTDTQYF
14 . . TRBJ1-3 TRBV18 TGTGCCAGCTCACCCTCACAGGGCCGTGACACCATATATTTT CASSPSQGRDTIYF
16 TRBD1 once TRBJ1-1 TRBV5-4 TGTGCCAGCAGCTTGAGGGCAGGGGGCATGGGCACTGAAGCTTTCTTT CASSLRAGGMGTEAFF
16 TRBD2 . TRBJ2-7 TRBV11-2 TGTGCCAGCAGCTTAGGACTAGCGGGGGCCGCCTACGAGCAGTACTTC CASSLGLAGAAYEQYF
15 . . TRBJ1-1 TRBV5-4 TGTGCCAGCAGCGCCCAACAGGGTGAAGGCACTGAAGCTTTCTTT CASSAQQGEGTEAFF
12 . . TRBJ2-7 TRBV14 TGTGCCAGCGGAGACAGATCCTACGAGCAGTACTTC CASGDRSYEQYF
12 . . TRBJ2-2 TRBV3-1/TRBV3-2 TGTGCCAGCAGCCACTATGCCGGGGAGCTGTTTTTT CASSHYAGELFF
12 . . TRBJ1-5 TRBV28 TGTGCCGCCGCCGGGTACAATCAGCCCCAGCATTTT CAAAGYNQPQHF
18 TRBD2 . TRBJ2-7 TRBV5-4 TGTGCCAGCAGCTTGGTTCTAAGGACTAGCGGGGGTTCCTACGAGCAGTACTTC CASSLVLRTSGGSYEQYF